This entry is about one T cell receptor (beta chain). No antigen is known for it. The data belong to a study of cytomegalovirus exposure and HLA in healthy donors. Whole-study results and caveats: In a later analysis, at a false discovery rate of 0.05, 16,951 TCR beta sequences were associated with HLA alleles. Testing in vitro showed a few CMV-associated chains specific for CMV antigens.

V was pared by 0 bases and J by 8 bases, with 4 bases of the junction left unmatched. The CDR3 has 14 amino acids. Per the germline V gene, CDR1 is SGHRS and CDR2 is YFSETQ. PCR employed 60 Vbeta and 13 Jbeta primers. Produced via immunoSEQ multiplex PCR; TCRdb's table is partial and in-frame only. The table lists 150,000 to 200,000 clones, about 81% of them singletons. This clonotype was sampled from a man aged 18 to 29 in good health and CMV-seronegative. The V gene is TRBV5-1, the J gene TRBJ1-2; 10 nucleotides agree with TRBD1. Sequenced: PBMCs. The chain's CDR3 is CASSLEGQGTGYTF. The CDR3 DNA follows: TGCGCCAGCAGCTTGGAGGGACAGGGGACAGGCTACACCTTC.